A single sample is the source of the 18 T cell receptor beta chains below, sequenced in a study of blood T cell repertoires in COVID-19. Only in-frame clones appear in the TCRdb table, and some are missing; sequencing was by immunoSEQ multiplex PCR. The table includes 220,000 or so clones, around 90% detected once. Sequencing input: peripheral blood. The receptor set was obtained from a man aged 60 to 75 who had recovered from COVID-19.

The J gene is TRBJ1-2, the V gene TRBV28; no definite D call. From germline, CDR1 is MDHEN and CDR2 SYDVKM. V lost 6 bases and J 4 bases, leaving 9 bases between the germline ends. The CDR3 runs 12 residues. CDR3 amino acids: CASRRRSYGYTF. The CDR3 DNA reads TGTGCCAGCAGGCGACGGAGCTATGGCTACACCTTC.

The CDR3 DNA sequence: TGTGCCACCAGCAGCCCTAGGGGGATGAACACCGGGGAGCTGTTTTTT. Its translation: CATSSPRGMNTGELFF. The rearrangement joins TRBV15 to TRBJ2-2; TRBD1 is a possible D gene (6 bases). V lost 3 bases to trimming and J lost 1 base, with 12 bases between them. The CDR3 has 16 residues. Looked up from germline, CDR1 is LNHNV and CDR2 is YYDKDF (reference sequence).

The V and J genes are TRBV4-1 and TRBJ1-5; a weak D match, TRBD1 (5 bases). The germline V and J ends were trimmed by 2 bases and 6 bases, with 11 bases remaining between them. The length of the CDR3 is 14 residues. Germline-derived CDR1 and CDR2 are MGHRA and YSYEKL. In nucleotides, the CDR3 is TGCGCCAGCAGCCAACATGGGGGGGTTCAGCCCCAGCATTTT. It translates to CASSQHGGVQPQHF.

The V and J genes are TRBV2 and TRBJ1-3; D unclear. The V gene's germline CDR1 is SNHLY and CDR2 FYNNEI. V dropped 6 bases and J dropped 9 bases, with 21 bases sitting between them. The CDR3 loop spans 15 amino acids. CDR3 sequence reads: CASRDTGVRAGTIYF. CDR3 bases: TGTGCCAGCAGAGATACCGGGGTTAGGGCGGGCACCATATATTTT.

V usage is TRBV11-2 and J usage is TRBJ1-5; 8 positions match TRBD1. From germline, CDR1 is SGHAT and CDR2 FQNNGV. The CDR3 length is 16 residues. J gave up 2 bases and V 4 bases, and 7 bases lay outside the gene matches. The CDR3 protein is CASSSRTGRGNQPQHF. Here the CDR3 DNA reads TGTGCCAGCAGCTCGCGGACAGGGAGGGGCAATCAGCCCCAGCATTTT.

This chain links TRBV13 with TRBJ2-5, with 13 bases matching TRBD2. The germline V gene has CDR1 PRHDT and CDR2 FYEKMQ (reference sequence). Trimming cost V 5 bases and J 3 bases; bases outside gene matches: 9. The CDR3 covers 17 residues. The CDR3 reads CASSPGLAGWREETQYF. CDR3 nucleotide sequence: TGTGCCAGCAGCCCGGGACTAGCGGGGTGGAGGGAAGAGACCCAGTACTTC.

The chain links TRBV7-9 to TRBJ1-1; D ambiguous. The V gene's germline CDR1 is SEHNR and CDR2 FQNEAQ (reference sequence). The CDR3 length is 14 residues. V shed 4 bases and J shed 2 bases, with 11 bases lying between them. The CDR3 region is CASSSQGRNTEAFF. DNA for the CDR3: TGTGCCAGCAGCTCCCAAGGGAGAAACACTGAAGCTTTCTTT.

A single count supports this clone. The chain combines TRBV28 with TRBJ1-4; 7 nucleotides match TRBD1. This CDR3 has 13 residues. The V and J ends lost 8 bases and 4 bases, in that order; junction bases with no gene match: 4. Germline V CDR1 and CDR2: MDHEN, SYDVKM. CDR3 sequence: CASEGANNEKLFF. CDR3 coding DNA: TGTGCCAGCGAGGGGGCCAATAATGAAAAACTGTTTTTT. Full variable domain (rest looked up from reference TRBV28 and TRBJ1-4): DVKVTQSSRYLVKRTGEKVFLECVQDMDHENMFWYRQDPGLGLRLIYFSYDVKMKEKGDIPEGYSVSREKKERFSLILESASTNQTSMYLCASEGANNEKLFFGSGTQLSVL.

The rearrangement joins TRBV11-2 to TRBJ1-5, with D possibly being TRBD1 (5 bases). V dropped 1 base and J dropped 9 bases, with 13 bases sitting between them. Germline CDR1 SGHAT, CDR2 FQNNGV. The CDR3 totals 14 residues. The CDR3 protein is CASSLVDIGTPQHF. CDR3 DNA: TGTGCCAGCAGCTTAGTGGACATCGGAACGCCCCAGCATTTT.

In this sample, this clone turned up a few times. The chain carries TRBV6-1 and TRBJ1-5, with D possibly matching TRBD1 (5 bases). The CDR3 totals 12 residues. V lost 3 bases, J lost 11 bases, and 11 bases lay in between. The germline gives CDR1 MNHNS, CDR2 SASEGT. CDR3 sequence: CASSEGGGSQHF. For the CDR3, the DNA is TGTGCCAGCAGTGAGGGGGGTGGGTCCCAGCATTTT.

The sample holds one count of this clone. V and J are TRBV11-3 and TRBJ2-7; maybe TRBD1 (5 bases). Germline loops: CDR1 SGHNT, CDR2 YENEEA. Trimming pared 3 bases from V and 5 bases from J, leaving 17 bases between. The CDR3 spans 15 residues. The CDR3, as DNA: TGTGCCAGCAGCTTGGGTGGGGCCTCGGCCCACGAGCAGTACTTC. This translates into CASSLGGASAHEQYF.

The genes are TRBV5-6 and TRBJ2-5, with D maybe TRBD1 (5 bases). V gave up 0 bases and J gave up 3 bases, with 9 bases separating them. The CDR3 covers 14 residues. The germline V gene has CDR1 SGHDT and CDR2 YYEEEE. CDR3 protein: CASSLDAGKETQYF. In DNA form, the CDR3 reads TGTGCCAGCAGCTTGGATGCAGGGAAAGAGACCCAGTACTTC.

This chain joins TRBV9 and TRBJ1-3; TRBD1 aligns across 7 bases. Per the germline V gene, CDR1 is SGDLS and CDR2 is YYNGEE. The CDR3 has 17 amino acids. V trimming: 0 bases; J trimming: 1 base; junction bases outside the gene matches: 7. CDR3 amino acids: CASSVVGQSNSGNTIYF. The CDR3 region has the DNA TGTGCCAGCAGCGTAGTGGGACAGTCAAATTCTGGAAACACCATATATTTT.

The V and J genes are TRBV9 and TRBJ1-5, with D perhaps matching TRBD1 (6 bases). Germline CDR1 reads SGDLS; CDR2 reads YYNGEE. Between the trimmed V and J ends, which lost 7 bases and 0 bases, there was a span of 14 bases. This CDR3 spans 15 amino acids. The CDR3 loop is CASGLGGASNQPQHF. The CDR3 nucleotides are TGTGCCAGCGGGCTCGGGGGGGCTAGCAATCAGCCCCAGCATTTT.

The CDR3 DNA reads TGTGCCAGCAGTGAAACGCGACAGGGGGTCTACGAGCAGTACTTC. Translating gives CASSETRQGVYEQYF. The genes are TRBV2 and TRBJ2-7; 9 bases map to TRBD1. V dropped 2 bases and J dropped 3; count of bases not matched to a gene: 5. The V gene's germline CDR1 is SNHLY and CDR2 FYNNEI. The CDR3 covers 15 residues. The full variable domain, with the rest looked up from reference TRBV2 and TRBJ2-7, is EPEVTQTPSHQVTQMGQEVILRCVPISNHLYFYWYRQILGQKVEFLVSFYNNEISEKSEIFDDQFSVERPDGSNFTLKIRSTKLEDSAMYFCASSETRQGVYEQYFGPGTRLTVT.

The genes are TRBV5-1 and TRBJ2-5, with 7 bases matching TRBD1. Germline V gene sequence: CDR1 SGHRS, CDR2 YFSETQ. V was clipped by 2 bases and J by 5 bases; unmatched bases: 9. The CDR3 length is 15 residues. CDR3 sequence reads: CASSFGDRALETQYF. In DNA form, the CDR3 reads TGCGCCAGCAGCTTCGGTGACAGGGCGTTGGAGACCCAGTACTTC.

The rearrangement joins TRBV5-1 to TRBJ2-7; TRBD2 is a possible D gene (6 bases). Germline CDR1 reads SGHRS; CDR2 reads YFSETQ. This CDR3 spans 17 amino acids. V lost 3 bases to trimming and J lost 5 bases, with 24 bases between them. CDR3 residues: CASSYMENGGLSDEQYF. CDR3 nucleotide sequence: TGCGCCAGCAGCTACATGGAGAACGGGGGACTCTCTGACGAGCAGTACTTC.

The rearrangement links TRBV4-2 to TRBJ2-3, with TRBD2 matching over 10 bases. Germline trimming cut 1 base from V and 5 bases from J; bases unmatched to any gene: 9. The V gene's germline CDR1 is LGHNA and CDR2 YNFKEQ. The CDR3 is 17 residues long. CDR3 sequence (DNA): TGTGCCAGCAGCCAAGTCGGTCTAGCGGGGGAAAAAGATACGCAGTATTTT. Translation gives CASSQVGLAGEKDTQYF.